One T cell receptor beta chain is described in this entry. Its antigen is unknown. This record belongs to a study of cytomegalovirus exposure and HLA in healthy donors. Study observations and caveats: Researchers counted roughly 150 TCR beta chains as cytomegalovirus-associated. Reports state that TCR beta sequences accurately predicted most subjects' HLA-A and HLA-B alleles. HLA alleles were associated with 15,000 to 20,000 TCR beta sequences in a later analysis at 0.05 false discovery rate.

The V end lost 3 bases, the J end lost 1 base, and 5 bases lay between the germline ends. This CDR3 has 14 amino acids. CDR1 and CDR2 from the germline V gene are SGHKS and YYEKEE (reference sequence). PCR was performed using 60 Vbeta and 13 Jbeta primers. Sequencing was performed with immunoSEQ multiplex PCR; in TCRdb, only in-frame clones are kept and a portion is missing. The sample lists about 110,000 clones; more than 60% were seen once. The specimen was PBMCs. J is TRBJ2-6 and V is TRBV5-5, with no clear D. The receptor's source is a female donor in good health and CMV-seropositive. The CDR3 region has the DNA TGTGCCAGCAGCTATAGATCTGGGGCCAACGTCCTGACTTTC. It codes for CASSYRSGANVLTF.